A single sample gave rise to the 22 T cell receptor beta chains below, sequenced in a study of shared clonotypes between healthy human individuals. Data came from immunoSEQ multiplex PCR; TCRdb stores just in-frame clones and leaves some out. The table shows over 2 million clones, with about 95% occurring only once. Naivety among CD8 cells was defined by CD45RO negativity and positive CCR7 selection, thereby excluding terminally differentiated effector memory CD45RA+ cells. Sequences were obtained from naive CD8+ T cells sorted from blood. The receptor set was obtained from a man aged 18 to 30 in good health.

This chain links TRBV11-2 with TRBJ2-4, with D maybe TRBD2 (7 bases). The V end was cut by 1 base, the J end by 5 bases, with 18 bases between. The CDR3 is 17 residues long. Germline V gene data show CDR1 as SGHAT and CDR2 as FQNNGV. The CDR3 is CASSLGMGEGTQNIQYF. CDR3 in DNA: TGTGCCAGCAGCTTAGGGATGGGGGAGGGGACACAAAACATTCAGTACTTC.

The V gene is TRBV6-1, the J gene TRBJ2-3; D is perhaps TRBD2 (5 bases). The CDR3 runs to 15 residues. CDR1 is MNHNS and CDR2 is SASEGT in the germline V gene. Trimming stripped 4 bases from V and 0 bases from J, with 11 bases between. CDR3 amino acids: CASSVRTLSTDTQYF. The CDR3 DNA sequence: TGTGCCAGCAGTGTCCGGACTCTGAGCACAGATACGCAGTATTTT.

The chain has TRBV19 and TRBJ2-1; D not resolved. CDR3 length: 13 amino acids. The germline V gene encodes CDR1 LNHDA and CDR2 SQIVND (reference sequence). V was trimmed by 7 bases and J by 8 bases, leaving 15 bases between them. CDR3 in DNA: TGTGCCAGTATAGGAGCCATTGGCGATGAGCAGTTCTTC. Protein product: CASIGAIGDEQFF.

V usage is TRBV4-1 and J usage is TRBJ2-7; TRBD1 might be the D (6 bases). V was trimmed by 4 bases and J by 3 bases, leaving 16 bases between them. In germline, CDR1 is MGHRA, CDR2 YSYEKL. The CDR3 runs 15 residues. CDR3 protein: CASSPHRDTIYEQYF. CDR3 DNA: TGCGCCAGCAGCCCCCACCGGGACACAATCTACGAGCAGTACTTC.

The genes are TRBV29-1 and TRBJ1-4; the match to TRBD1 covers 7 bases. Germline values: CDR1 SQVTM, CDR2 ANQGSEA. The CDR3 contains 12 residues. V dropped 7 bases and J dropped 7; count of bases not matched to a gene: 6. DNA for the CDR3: TGCAGCGAGGGGACAGCTGGTGAAAAACTGTTTTTT. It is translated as CSEGTAGEKLFF.

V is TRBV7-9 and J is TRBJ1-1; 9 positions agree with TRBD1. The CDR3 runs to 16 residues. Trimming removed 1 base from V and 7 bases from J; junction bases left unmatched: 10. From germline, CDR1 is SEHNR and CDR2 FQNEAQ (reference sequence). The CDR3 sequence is CASSLVNTGGGGEAFF. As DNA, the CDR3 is TGTGCCAGCAGCTTAGTCAACACAGGGGGCGGAGGTGAAGCTTTCTTT.

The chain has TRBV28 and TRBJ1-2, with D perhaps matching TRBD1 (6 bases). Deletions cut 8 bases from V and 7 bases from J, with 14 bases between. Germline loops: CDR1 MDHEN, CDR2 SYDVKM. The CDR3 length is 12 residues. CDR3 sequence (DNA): TGTGCCAGCGAAAGGGGGATTGGTGGCTACACCTTC. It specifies CASERGIGGYTF.

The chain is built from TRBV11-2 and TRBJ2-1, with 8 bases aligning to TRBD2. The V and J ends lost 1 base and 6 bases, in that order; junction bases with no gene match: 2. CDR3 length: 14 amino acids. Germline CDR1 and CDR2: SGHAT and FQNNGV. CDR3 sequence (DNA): TGTGCCAGCAGCTTAGGCGGGAGGATCAATGAGCAGTTCTTC. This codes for CASSLGGRINEQFF.

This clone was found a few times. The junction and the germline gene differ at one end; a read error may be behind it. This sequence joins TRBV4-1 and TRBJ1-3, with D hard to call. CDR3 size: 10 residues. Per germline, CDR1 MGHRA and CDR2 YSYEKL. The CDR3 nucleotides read TGCGCCAGCAGCCAAGGGCCACACGGTTTT. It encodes CASSQGPHGF.

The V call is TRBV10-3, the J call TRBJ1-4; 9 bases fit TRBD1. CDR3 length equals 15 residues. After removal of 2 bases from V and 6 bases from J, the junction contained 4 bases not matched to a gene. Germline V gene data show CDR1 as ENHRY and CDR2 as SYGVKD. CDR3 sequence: CAISEAGTGYEKLFF. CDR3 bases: TGTGCCATCAGTGAGGCCGGGACAGGGTATGAAAAACTGTTTTTT.

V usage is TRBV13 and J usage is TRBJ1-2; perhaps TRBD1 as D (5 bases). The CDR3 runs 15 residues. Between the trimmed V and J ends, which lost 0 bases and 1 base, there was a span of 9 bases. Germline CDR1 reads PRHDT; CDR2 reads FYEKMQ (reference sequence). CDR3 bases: TGTGCCAGCAGCTTAGGAAGGGGATATAACTATGGCTACACCTTC. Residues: CASSLGRGYNYGYTF.

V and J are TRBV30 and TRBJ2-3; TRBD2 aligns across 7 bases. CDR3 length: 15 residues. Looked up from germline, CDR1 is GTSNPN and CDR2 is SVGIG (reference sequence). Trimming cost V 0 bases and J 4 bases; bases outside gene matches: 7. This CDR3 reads CAWSVGAGIADTQYF. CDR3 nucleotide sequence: TGTGCCTGGAGTGTGGGAGCGGGGATAGCAGATACGCAGTATTTT.

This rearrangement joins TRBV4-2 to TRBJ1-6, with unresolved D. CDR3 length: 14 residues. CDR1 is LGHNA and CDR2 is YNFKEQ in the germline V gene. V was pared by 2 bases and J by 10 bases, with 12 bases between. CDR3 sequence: CASSQQSLDSPLHF. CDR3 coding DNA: TGTGCCAGCAGCCAACAGAGTCTCGACTCACCCCTCCACTTT.

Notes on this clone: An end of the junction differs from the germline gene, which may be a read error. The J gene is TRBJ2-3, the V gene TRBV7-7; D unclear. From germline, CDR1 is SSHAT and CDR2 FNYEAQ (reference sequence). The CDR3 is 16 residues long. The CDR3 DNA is TGTGCTAGCAGCCTATCGAGGCTCACCGACACAGATACGCAGTATTTT. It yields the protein CASSLSRLTDTDTQYF. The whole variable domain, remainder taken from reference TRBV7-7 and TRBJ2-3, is GAGVSQSPRYKVTKRGQDVTLRCDPISSHATLYWYQQALGQGPEFLTYFNYEAQPDKSGLPSDRFSAERPEGSISTLTIQRTEQRDSAMYRCASSLSRLTDTDTQYFGPGTRLTVL.

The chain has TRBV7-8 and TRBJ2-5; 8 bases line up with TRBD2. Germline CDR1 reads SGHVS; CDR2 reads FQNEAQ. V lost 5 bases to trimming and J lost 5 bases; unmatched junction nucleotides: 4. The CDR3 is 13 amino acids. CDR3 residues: CASSTGGPETQYF. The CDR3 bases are TGTGCCAGCAGCACGGGAGGGCCTGAGACCCAGTACTTC. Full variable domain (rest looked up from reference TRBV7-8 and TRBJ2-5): GAGVSQSPRYKVAKRGQDVALRCDPISGHVSLFWYQQALGQGPEFLTYFQNEAQLDKSGLPSDRFFAERPEGSVSTLKIQRTQQEDSAVYLCASSTGGPETQYFGPGTRLLVL.

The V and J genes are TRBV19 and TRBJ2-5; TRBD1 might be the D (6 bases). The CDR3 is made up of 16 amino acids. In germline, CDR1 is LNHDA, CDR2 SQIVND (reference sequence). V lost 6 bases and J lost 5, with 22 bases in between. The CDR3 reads CASSDKPGTLDETQYF. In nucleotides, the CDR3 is TGTGCCAGTAGCGATAAACCAGGGACATTGGATGAGACCCAGTACTTC.

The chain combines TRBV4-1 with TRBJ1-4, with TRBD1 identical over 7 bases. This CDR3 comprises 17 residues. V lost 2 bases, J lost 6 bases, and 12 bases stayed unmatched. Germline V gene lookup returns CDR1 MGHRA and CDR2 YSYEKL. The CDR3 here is CASSQLPPGGEDEKLFF. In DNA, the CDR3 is TGCGCCAGCAGCCAACTCCCCCCAGGGGGAGAGGATGAAAAACTGTTTTTT.

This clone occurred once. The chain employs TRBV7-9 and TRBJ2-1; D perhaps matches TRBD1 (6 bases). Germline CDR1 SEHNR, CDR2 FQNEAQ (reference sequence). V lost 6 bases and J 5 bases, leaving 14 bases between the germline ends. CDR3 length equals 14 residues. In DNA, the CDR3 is TGTGCCAGCAGTGGACCAGGGGAGAACAATGAGCAGTTCTTC. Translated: CASSGPGENNEQFF.

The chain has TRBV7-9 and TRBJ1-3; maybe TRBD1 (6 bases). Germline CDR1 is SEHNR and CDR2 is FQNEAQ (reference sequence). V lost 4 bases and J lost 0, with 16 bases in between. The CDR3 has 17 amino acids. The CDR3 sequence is CASSSPPTGLSGNTIYF. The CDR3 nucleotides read TGTGCCAGCAGCTCACCACCCACAGGGCTCTCTGGAAACACCATATATTTT. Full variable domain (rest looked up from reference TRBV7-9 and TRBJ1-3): DTGVSQNPRHKITKRGQNVTFRCDPISEHNRLYWYRQTLGQGPEFLTYFQNEAQLEKSRLLSDRFSAERPKGSFSTLEIQRTEQGDSAMYLCASSSPPTGLSGNTIYFGEGSWLTVV.

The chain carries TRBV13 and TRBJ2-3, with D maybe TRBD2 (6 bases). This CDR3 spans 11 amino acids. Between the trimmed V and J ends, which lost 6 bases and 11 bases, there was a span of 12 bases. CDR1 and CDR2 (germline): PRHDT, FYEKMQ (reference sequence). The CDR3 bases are TGTGCCAGCAGTTGGGACTCGGAGCAGTATTTT. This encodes CASSWDSEQYF.

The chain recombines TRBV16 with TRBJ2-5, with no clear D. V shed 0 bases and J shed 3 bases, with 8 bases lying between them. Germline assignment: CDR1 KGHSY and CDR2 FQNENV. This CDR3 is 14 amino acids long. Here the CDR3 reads CASSQSPVEETQYF. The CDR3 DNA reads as TGTGCCAGCAGCCAATCTCCCGTGGAAGAGACCCAGTACTTC.

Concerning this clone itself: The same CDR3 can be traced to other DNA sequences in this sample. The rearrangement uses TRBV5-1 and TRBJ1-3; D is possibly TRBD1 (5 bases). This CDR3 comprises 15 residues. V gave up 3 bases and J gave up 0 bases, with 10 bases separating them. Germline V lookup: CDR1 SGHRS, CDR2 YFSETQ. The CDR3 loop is CASSWDSRSGNTIYF. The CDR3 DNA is TGCGCCAGCAGCTGGGACTCCCGCTCTGGAAACACCATATATTTT.